Listed below are T cell receptor beta chains from one sample, sequenced in a study of Tregs in tolerant kidney transplant recipients. The protocol was immunoSEQ multiplex PCR, while the TCRdb copy is restricted to in-frame clones and leaves out a portion. The sample carries about 64,000 clones, 98% recorded once. The sample was Tregs from blood, taken before the transplant. The receptors were sampled from a human donor who received a combined kidney and bone marrow transplant. The CDR3 runs from the conserved cysteine through the conserved F or W. Fields, in order: CDR3 protein, CDR3 DNA, J gene, D gene, V gene, clone size. D genes are given only for firm matches. Clone size is given for some rows only: seen once, a few or many times, or a class if the clone is expanded.

CDR3: CASRRPPFRTGANTGELFF
DNA: TGTGCCAGTAGACGCCCCCCATTCCGGACAGGGGCCAACACCGGGGAGCTGTTTTTT
J: TRBJ2-2
D: TRBD1
V: TRBV19
size: .

CDR3: CASSLESGNYGYTF
DNA: TGTGCCAGCAGCTTAGAATCAGGGAACTATGGCTACACCTTC
J: TRBJ1-2
D: .
V: TRBV7-2
size: .

CDR3: CASSPYLRTSGRYEQYF
DNA: TGTGCCAGCAGCCCATACCTTCGGACGTCGGGGAGGTACGAGCAGTACTTC
J: TRBJ2-7
D: .
V: TRBV4-2
size: .

CDR3: CASSSWTGGWNEQFF
DNA: TGTGCCAGCAGCTCGTGGACAGGGGGGTGGAATGAGCAGTTCTTC
J: TRBJ2-1
D: TRBD1
V: TRBV7-9
size: .

CDR3: CASSILGGEVEQYF
DNA: TGTGCCAGTAGTATACTCGGCGGTGAGGTCGAGCAGTACTTC
J: TRBJ2-7
D: .
V: TRBV19
size: .

CDR3: CASINSAPSYEQYF
DNA: TGTGCCAGCATCAACAGTGCTCCTTCCTACGAGCAGTACTTC
J: TRBJ2-7
D: .
V: TRBV28
size: .

CDR3: CATSRAGVLTDTQYF
DNA: TGTGCCACCAGCAGAGCGGGGGTTCTCACAGATACGCAGTATTTT
J: TRBJ2-3
D: .
V: TRBV15
size: .

CDR3: CASSLVRTSGRGYEQYF
DNA: TGTGCCAGCAGCTTAGTCCGGACTAGCGGGAGGGGTTACGAGCAGTACTTC
J: TRBJ2-7
D: TRBD2
V: TRBV7-2
size: .

CDR3: CASSIIAGSSRQFF
DNA: TGTGCCAGTAGTATAATAGCGGGATCGTCAAGGCAGTTCTTC
J: TRBJ2-1
D: TRBD2
V: TRBV19
size: .

CDR3: CASSPGPLANYGYTF
DNA: TGTGCCAGCAGCCCTGGGCCATTAGCTAACTATGGCTACACCTTC
J: TRBJ1-2
D: .
V: TRBV5-5
size: .

CDR3: CASSLAVSDADTQYF
DNA: TGTGCCAGCAGCTTAGCTGTCAGCGATGCAGATACGCAGTATTTT
J: TRBJ2-3
D: .
V: TRBV7-2
size: .

CDR3: CASSSLGATNEKLFF
DNA: TGTGCCAGCAGCTCCCTGGGAGCAACTAATGAAAAACTGTTTTTT
J: TRBJ1-4
D: .
V: TRBV25-1
size: once

CDR3: CAISGRQGGSSTEAFF
DNA: TGTGCCATCAGTGGTCGACAGGGTGGTAGTAGCACTGAAGCTTTCTTT
J: TRBJ1-1
D: TRBD1
V: TRBV10-3
size: once

CDR3: CASRFLGLAGGRETQYF
DNA: TGTGCCAGCAGATTCCTCGGACTAGCGGGGGGGCGAGAGACCCAGTACTTC
J: TRBJ2-5
D: TRBD2
V: TRBV7-8
size: .

CDR3: CSAPRGDTQYF
DNA: TGCAGTGCTCCTAGGGGAGATACGCAGTATTTT
J: TRBJ2-3
D: .
V: TRBV20-1
size: .

CDR3: CASSSTGVWTEAFF
DNA: TGTGCCAGCAGTTCGACAGGGGTGTGGACTGAAGCTTTCTTT
J: TRBJ1-1
D: TRBD1
V: TRBV6-6
size: .